This TCR beta chain was captured by sequencing in a study of CD8+CD57+ T cells in acquired aplastic anemia (dated by TCRdb to the late 2010s). In terms of the full investigation: DNA extracted from sorted CD4+ and CD8+ cells had a mean of around 3.3 ug, with a range of 0.2 to 27.4 ug. An average of roughly 10 million reads for CD4+ cells and around 11 million reads for CD8+ cells was obtained from healthy donor samples. What the authors observed across the whole study: About 28 CD8+ CDR3 sequences were found in both patients and controls but appeared to be highly expressed in patients and within the immunodominant clones of the patients. CD8+ Simpson's diversity did not differ significantly between patients and healthy controls (P=0.060).

In the study, sorted CD4+ and CD8+ blood T cells from patients with severe aplastic anemia and from healthy subjects underwent deep sequencing of TCR repertoires. Ficoll-Paque density gradient centrifugation was used to isolate peripheral blood mononuclear cells. CD4+ and CD8+ T cells were sorted by FACS or magnetic beads before DNA extraction. Genomic DNA was used as template for profiling of TCR beta VDJ combinations and CDR3 sequences. TCR repertoire sequencing was run on an Illumina HiSeq 2000. The paper's processing steps were these. TRBV/TRBJ rearrangement plots, CDR3 size and DJ length profiles, and Simpson's diversity index were used to evaluate the repertoires. The immunodominant clone was defined as the most abundant DNA sequence in deep sequencing data. CDR3 amino acid sequences were screened for sharing across subjects and compared with published repertoires and the VDJdb database. In-frame beta chains were kept once TCRdb had trimmed the public reads at Q25 with fastp and called clones with MiXCR. Rows with a matching CDR3 protein are joined into one entry that keeps the most common DNA and genes. In this record, the V and J calls reflect TCRdb's handling and not the investigators' own analysis. This sample gives about 220,000 distinct CDR3 sequences in total; roughly 35% of them show up just once. In total, the top ten clones hold 0.9% to 1.2% of the sample.

This clonotype was observed a handful of times. Its antigen remains undetermined. One base away there is no much larger clone; base qualities are not given. V is reduced by 8 bases and J by 2 bases, leaving a spacing of 12 bases between them. The CDR3 numbers 13 residues from cysteine through phenylalanine. Just the 39-base CDR3 DNA is kept, in frame starting at base 1. CDR1 SEHNR and CDR2 FQNEAQ were looked up in the germline V gene (reference sequence). The sequence was obtained from a human donor in good health, serving as a control. The specimen sequenced was sorted CD4+, CD8+, or CD8+CD57+ T cells (not recorded which) from PBMCs. The sequence links TRBV7-9 to TRBJ2-5; D gene: possibly TRBD1, on 6 matching bases. The CDR3 loop reads CASSPGTQETQYF. The sequence in DNA is TGTGCCAGCTCACCCGGGACACAAGAGACCCAGTACTTC.